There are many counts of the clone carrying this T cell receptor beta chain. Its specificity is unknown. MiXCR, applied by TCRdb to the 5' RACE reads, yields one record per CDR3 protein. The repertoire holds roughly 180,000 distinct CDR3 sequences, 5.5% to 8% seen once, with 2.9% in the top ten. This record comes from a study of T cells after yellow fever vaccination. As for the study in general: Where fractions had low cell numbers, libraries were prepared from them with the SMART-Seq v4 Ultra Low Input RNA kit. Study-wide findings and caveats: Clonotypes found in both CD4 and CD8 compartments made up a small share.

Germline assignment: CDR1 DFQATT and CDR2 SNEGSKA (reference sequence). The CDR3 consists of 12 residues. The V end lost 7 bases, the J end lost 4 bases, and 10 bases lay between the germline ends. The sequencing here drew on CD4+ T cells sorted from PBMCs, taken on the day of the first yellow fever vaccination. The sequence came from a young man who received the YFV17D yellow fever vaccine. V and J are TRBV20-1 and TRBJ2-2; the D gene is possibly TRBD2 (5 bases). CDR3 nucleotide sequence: TGCAGTGTCGCTAGCCCCACCGGGGAGCTGTTTTTT. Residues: CSVASPTGELFF.